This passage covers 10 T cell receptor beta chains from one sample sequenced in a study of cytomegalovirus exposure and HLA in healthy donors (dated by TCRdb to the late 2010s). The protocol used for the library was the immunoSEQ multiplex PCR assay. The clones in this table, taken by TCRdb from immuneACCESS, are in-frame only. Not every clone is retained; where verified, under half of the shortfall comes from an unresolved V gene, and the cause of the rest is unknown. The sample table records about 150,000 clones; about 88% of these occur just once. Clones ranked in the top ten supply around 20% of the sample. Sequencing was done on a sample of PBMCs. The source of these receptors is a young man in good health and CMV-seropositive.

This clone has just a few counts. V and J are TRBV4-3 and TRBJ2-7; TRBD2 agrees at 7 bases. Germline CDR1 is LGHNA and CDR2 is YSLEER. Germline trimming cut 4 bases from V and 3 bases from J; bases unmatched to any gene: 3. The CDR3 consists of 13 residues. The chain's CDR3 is CASSRLAHYEQYF. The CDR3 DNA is TGCGCCAGCAGCCGACTAGCCCACTACGAGCAGTACTTC.

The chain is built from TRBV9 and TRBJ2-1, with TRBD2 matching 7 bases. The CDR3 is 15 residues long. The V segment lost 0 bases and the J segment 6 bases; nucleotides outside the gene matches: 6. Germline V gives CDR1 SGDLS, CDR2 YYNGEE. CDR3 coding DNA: TGTGCCAGCAGCGTAGGAGGCAGGGAGGGCAATGAGCAGTTCTTC. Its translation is CASSVGGREGNEQFF.

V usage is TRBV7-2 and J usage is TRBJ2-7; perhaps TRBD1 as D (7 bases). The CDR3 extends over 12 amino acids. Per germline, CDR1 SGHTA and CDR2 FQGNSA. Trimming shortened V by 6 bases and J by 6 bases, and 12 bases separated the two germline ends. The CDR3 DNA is TGTGCCAGCAGGGGGGGACAGACCGAGCAGTACTTC. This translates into CASRGGQTEQYF.

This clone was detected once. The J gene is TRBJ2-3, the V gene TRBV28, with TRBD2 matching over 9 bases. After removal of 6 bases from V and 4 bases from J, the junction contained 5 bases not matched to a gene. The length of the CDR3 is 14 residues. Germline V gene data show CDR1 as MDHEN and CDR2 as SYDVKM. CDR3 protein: CASRPGLAPDTQYF. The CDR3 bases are TGTGCCAGCAGGCCAGGACTAGCGCCAGATACGCAGTATTTT.

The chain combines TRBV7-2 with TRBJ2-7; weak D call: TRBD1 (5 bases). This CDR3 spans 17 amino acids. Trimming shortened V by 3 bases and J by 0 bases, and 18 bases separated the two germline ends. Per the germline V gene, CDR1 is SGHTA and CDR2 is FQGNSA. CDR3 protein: CASSLPRTHAISYEQYF. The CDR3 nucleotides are TGTGCCAGCAGCTTGCCAAGGACACACGCCATCTCCTACGAGCAGTACTTC.

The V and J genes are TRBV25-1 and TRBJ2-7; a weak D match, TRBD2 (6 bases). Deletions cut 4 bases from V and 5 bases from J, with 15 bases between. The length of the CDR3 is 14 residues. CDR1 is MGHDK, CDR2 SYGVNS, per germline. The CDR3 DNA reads TGTGCCAGCAGTGGTGGCGGGATGACCCACGAGCAGTACTTC. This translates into CASSGGGMTHEQYF.

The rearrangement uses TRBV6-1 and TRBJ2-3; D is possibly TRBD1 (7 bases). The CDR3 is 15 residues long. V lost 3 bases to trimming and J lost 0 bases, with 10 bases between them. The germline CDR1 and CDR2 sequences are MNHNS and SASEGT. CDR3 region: CASSDSGGSTDTQYF. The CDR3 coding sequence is TGTGCCAGCAGTGACTCAGGGGGGAGCACAGATACGCAGTATTTT.

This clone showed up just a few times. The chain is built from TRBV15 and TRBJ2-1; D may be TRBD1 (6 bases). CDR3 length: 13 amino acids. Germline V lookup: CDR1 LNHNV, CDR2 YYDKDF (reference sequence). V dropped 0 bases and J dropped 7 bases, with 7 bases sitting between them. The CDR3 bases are TGTGCCACCAGCAGAGATAGGGGGAATGAGCAGTTCTTC. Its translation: CATSRDRGNEQFF. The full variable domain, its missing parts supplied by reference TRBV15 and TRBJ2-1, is DAMVIQNPRYQVTQFGKPVTLSCSQTLNHNVMYWYQQKSSQAPKLLFHYYDKDFNNEADTPDNFQSRRPNTSFCFLDIRSPGLGDTAMYLCATSRDRGNEQFFGPGTRLTVL.

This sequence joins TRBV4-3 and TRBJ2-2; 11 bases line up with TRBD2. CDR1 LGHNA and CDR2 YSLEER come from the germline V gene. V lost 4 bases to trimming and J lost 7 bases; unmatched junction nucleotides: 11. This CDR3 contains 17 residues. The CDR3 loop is CASSLNSGGANDGELFF. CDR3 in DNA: TGCGCCAGCAGCCTAAATAGCGGGGGGGCTAATGACGGGGAGCTGTTTTTT.

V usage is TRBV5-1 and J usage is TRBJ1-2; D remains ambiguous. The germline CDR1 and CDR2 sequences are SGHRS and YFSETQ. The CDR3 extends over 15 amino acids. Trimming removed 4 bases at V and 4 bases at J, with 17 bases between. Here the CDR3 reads CASSLADRSGYGYTF. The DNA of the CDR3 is TGCGCCAGCAGCCTGGCGGATAGGTCGGGCTATGGCTACACCTTC.